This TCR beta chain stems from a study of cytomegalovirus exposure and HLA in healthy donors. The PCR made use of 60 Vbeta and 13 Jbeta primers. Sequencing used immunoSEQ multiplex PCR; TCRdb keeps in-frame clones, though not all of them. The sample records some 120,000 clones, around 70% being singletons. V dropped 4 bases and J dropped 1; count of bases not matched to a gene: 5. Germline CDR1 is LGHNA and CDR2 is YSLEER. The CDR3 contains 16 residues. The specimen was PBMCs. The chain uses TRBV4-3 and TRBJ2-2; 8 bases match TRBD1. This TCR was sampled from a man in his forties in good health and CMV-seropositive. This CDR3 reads CASSRTGTGNTGELFF. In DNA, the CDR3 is TGCGCCAGCAGCCGAACCGGGACAGGGAACACCGGGGAGCTGTTTTTT.